These 32 T cell receptor beta chains were sequenced from one sample in a study of Graves' ophthalmopathy and Graves' hyperthyroidism. Amplification of the TCR beta CDR3 regions used RNA transcripts (as template). Following a first-round RT-PCR that used HTBI primers, a second-round multiplex PCR was carried out. TCRdb re-called the multiplex PCR reads with MiXCR, one entry per CDR3 protein. The sample lists hundreds of thousands of distinct CDR3 sequences, approximately 21% occurring once. The sequenced material came from peripheral blood. The receptors derive from a woman aged 18-29 years with stable Graves' hyperthyroidism.

In this sample, this clonotype turned up many times. The chain uses TRBV19 and TRBJ1-2; the D is unclear. The V and J ends lost 9 bases and 2 bases respectively, with 16 bases between them. The germline gives CDR1 LNHDA, CDR2 SQIVND (reference sequence). The CDR3 has 14 amino acids. The CDR3 spells CASLNSRRNYGYTF. CDR3 coding DNA: TGTGCCAGCCTTAACAGCCGTAGAAACTATGGCTACACCTTC.

This clonotype was found a few times. The junction departs from the called germline gene at one end, perhaps through a read error. V and J are TRBV6-5 and TRBJ2-4, with unresolved D. Germline lookup yields CDR1 MNHEY and CDR2 SVGAGI. The CDR3 sequence is 13 residues long. The DNA of the CDR3 is TGTGCCAGCAGTTACGACGACAAAAACATTAAGTACTTC. Translated: CASSYDDKNIKYF.

Ten or more counts support this clonotype. The chain has TRBV9 and TRBJ1-2; 9 nucleotides align to TRBD1. The CDR3 consists of 14 residues. Trimming at V came to 3 bases and at J to 8 bases, leaving 8 bases not matched to a gene. Germline CDR1 is SGDLS and CDR2 is YYNGEE. The CDR3, as DNA: TGTGCCAGCAGCGAACAACAGGGGGCGCGGGGCTACACCTTC. Its protein product is CASSEQQGARGYTF.

Ten or more counts support this clonotype. The J gene is TRBJ1-2, the V gene TRBV15; D gene ambiguous. This CDR3 contains 12 residues. The germline V and J ends were trimmed by 0 bases and 7 bases, with 6 bases remaining between them. Germline lookup yields CDR1 LNHNV and CDR2 YYDKDF (reference sequence). The CDR3 region is CATSRDSSGYTF. DNA for the CDR3: TGTGCCACCAGCAGAGACAGCAGTGGCTACACCTTC.

At least ten counts were recorded for this clonotype. This chain connects TRBV7-6 to TRBJ2-2; TRBD2 is a possible D gene (6 bases). The CDR3 is 18 residues long. Trimming took 4 bases from V and 3 from J, leaving 21 bases between them. Germline CDR1 is SGHVS and CDR2 is FNYEAQ. The CDR3 sequence is CASSSSWRDLADTGELFF. The CDR3 coding sequence is TGTGCCAGCAGCTCAAGTTGGCGGGACCTCGCGGACACCGGGGAGCTGTTTTTT.

The V gene is TRBV2, the J gene TRBJ2-3; D is ambiguous. Trimming pared 6 bases from V and 5 bases from J, leaving 21 bases between. Germline V gene lookup returns CDR1 SNHLY and CDR2 FYNNEI. The CDR3 length is 16 residues. The CDR3 sequence: CASSLSPLIDVDTQYF. The CDR3 coding sequence is TGTGCCAGCAGCCTTTCTCCATTAATAGACGTAGATACGCAGTATTTT.

This clonotype was counted ten times or more. The gene calls are TRBV12-3 or TRBV12-4 and TRBJ1-1; the D is unclear. The CDR3 is 14 amino acids. V was clipped by 3 bases and J by 5 bases, with 13 bases between them. CDR3 nucleotides: TGTGCCAGCAGTTTCGGATTTAGCCGGACTGAAGCTTTCTTT. Translated: CASSFGFSRTEAFF.

Ten or more counts support this clonotype. V and J are TRBV3-1 and TRBJ2-7, with D maybe TRBD1 (5 bases). V was cut by 5 bases and J by 4 bases, with 12 bases left in between. The length of the CDR3 is 13 residues. Germline CDR1 is LGHDT and CDR2 is YNNKEL (reference sequence). This CDR3 is CASSAQGKYEQYF. DNA of the CDR3: TGTGCCAGCAGCGCCCAGGGAAAATACGAGCAGTACTTC.

The CDR3 is CASRNRDFYSGNTIYF. As DNA, the CDR3 is TGTGCCAGCAGAAACCGGGACTTCTACTCTGGAAACACCATATATTTT. The rearrangement links TRBV28 to TRBJ1-3; possibly TRBD1 for D (5 bases). Trimming removed 6 bases from V and 0 bases from J, with 15 bases in between. Germline CDR1 reads MDHEN; CDR2 reads SYDVKM. The CDR3 has 16 residues.

The chain links TRBV3-1 to TRBJ1-2; D is unclear. The V gene's germline CDR1 is LGHDT and CDR2 YNNKEL (reference sequence). V lost 1 base and J lost 5, with 5 bases in between. CDR3 length equals 12 residues. CDR3 in amino acids: CASSQGVYGYTF. The CDR3 coding sequence is TGTGCCAGCAGCCAAGGAGTTTATGGCTACACCTTC.

This chain connects TRBV28 to TRBJ2-7; D is possibly TRBD2 (5 bases). This CDR3 is 15 amino acids long. Germline V gene lookup returns CDR1 MDHEN and CDR2 SYDVKM. Trimming took off 5 bases at V and 5 bases at J, with 19 bases between the two ends. This CDR3 is CASSQTAVPADEQYF. The CDR3 nucleotides read TGTGCCAGCAGTCAAACAGCGGTACCCGCCGACGAGCAGTACTTC.

This clonotype was seen ten or more times. V is TRBV15 and J is TRBJ1-1; D perhaps matches TRBD1 (5 bases). Per the germline V gene, CDR1 is LNHNV and CDR2 is YYDKDF (reference sequence). CDR3 size: 16 residues. Between the trimmed V and J ends, which lost 1 base and 0 bases, there was a span of 12 bases. Written as DNA, the CDR3 is TGTGCCACCAGCAGAGTGACAAGACAGTTGAACACTGAAGCTTTCTTT. This codes for CATSRVTRQLNTEAFF.

This clonotype has a count of ten or more. This chain connects TRBV6-5 to TRBJ1-2; TRBD1 matches at 7 bases. CDR1 MNHEY and CDR2 SVGAGI come from the germline V gene. V dropped 4 bases and J dropped 4; count of bases not matched to a gene: 6. The CDR3 extends over 14 amino acids. DNA for the CDR3: TGTGCCAGCAGTTTCCAGGGGGGGGGCTATGGCTACACCTTC. It translates to CASSFQGGGYGYTF.

This clonotype was picked up many times. The chain uses TRBV7-8 and TRBJ1-1; a possible D gene is TRBD1 (6 bases). V was trimmed by 5 bases and J by 1 base, leaving 29 bases between them. The germline gives CDR1 SGHVS, CDR2 FQNEAQ. The CDR3 runs to 20 residues. CDR3 DNA: TGTGCCAGCAGCGAGGGGAGTTTATACCGACGGACAGCACAGAACACTGAAGCTTTCTTT. Its translation is CASSEGSLYRRTAQNTEAFF.

Ten or more counts support this clonotype. The V gene is TRBV10-3, the J gene TRBJ2-2, with TRBD1 as a possible D gene (6 bases). Per the germline V gene, CDR1 is ENHRY and CDR2 is SYGVKD. The CDR3 covers 13 residues. The V and J ends lost 7 bases and 3 bases respectively, with 9 bases between them. The CDR3 coding sequence is TGTGCCATCAAACAGGGAGACACCGGGGAGCTGTTTTTT. This sequence encodes CAIKQGDTGELFF.

The chain uses TRBV27 and TRBJ1-1; 8 bases are shared with TRBD1. Germline CDR1 is MNHEY and CDR2 is SMNVEV (reference sequence). Trimming at V came to 2 bases and at J to 6 bases, leaving 5 bases not matched to a gene. This CDR3 comprises 14 residues. This chain's CDR3 is CASSLKDRASEAFF. The CDR3 DNA is TGTGCCAGCAGTTTAAAGGACAGGGCTTCTGAAGCTTTCTTT.

Turning to this clonotype: A read error is possible here, since a much larger clone lies one base away. The rearrangement uses TRBV27 and TRBJ2-7; D might be TRBD1 (6 bases). V lost 3 bases, J lost 5 bases, and 11 bases lay in between. The germline V gene encodes CDR1 MNHEY and CDR2 SMNVEV (reference sequence). The CDR3 covers 13 residues. DNA of the CDR3: TGTGCCAGCAGTTTTTCAGGGGCCAACGAGCAGTACTTC. It is translated as CASSFSGANEQYF.

Ten or more counts support this clonotype. The chain couples TRBV6-2 or TRBV6-3 to TRBJ2-7, with TRBD1 matching 10 bases. The junction had 4 bases not matched to a gene; V was cut back by 8 bases and J by 3 bases. This CDR3 is built from 13 residues. Per the germline V gene, CDR1 is MNHEY and CDR2 is SVGEGT. In nucleotides, the CDR3 is TGTGCCAGCTCGGGACAGGGGTACTACGAGCAGTACTTC. It codes for CASSGQGYYEQYF.

In this sample, this clonotype turned up many times. This rearrangement joins TRBV7-8 to TRBJ1-1; 8 bases agree with TRBD1. Losses at the gene ends were 5 bases for V and 8 bases for J; bases not matched to a gene: 10. The CDR3 length is 14 residues. Germline V gene lookup returns CDR1 SGHVS and CDR2 FQNEAQ. CDR3 nucleotide sequence: TGTGCCAGCAGCAAAAGCAGGGGGCCCGTCGAAGCTTTCTTT. Its translation: CASSKSRGPVEAFF.

This clonotype was detected many times. The rearrangement uses TRBV30 and TRBJ2-2; no firm D call. CDR3 length: 12 residues. CDR1 and CDR2 (germline): GTSNPN, SVGIG (reference sequence). Trimming pared 1 base from V and 4 bases from J, leaving 4 bases between. CDR3 sequence reads: CAWSAGTGELFF. DNA of the CDR3: TGTGCCTGGAGTGCGGGCACCGGGGAGCTGTTTTTT.

This clonotype occurred many times. CDR3 residues: CASSAGTVNSPLHF. The CDR3 coding sequence is TGCGCCAGCAGCGCCGGGACAGTCAATTCACCCCTCCACTTT. The chain uses TRBV5-1 and TRBJ1-6; 7 bases are shared with TRBD1. J was trimmed by 7 bases and V by 4 bases; bases with no gene match: 5. CDR3 size: 14 residues. CDR1 is SGHRS and CDR2 is YFSETQ in the germline V gene.

The chain joins TRBV24-1 to TRBJ1-5; a weak D match, TRBD1 (6 bases). Trimming cost V 7 bases and J 2 bases, with 11 bases left between them. Germline CDR1 reads KGHDR; CDR2 reads SFDVKD. The CDR3 has 14 residues. Here the CDR3 reads CATRGGGGNQPQHF. CDR3 coding DNA: TGTGCCACCAGGGGAGGGGGAGGCAATCAGCCCCAGCATTTT.

This clonotype was recorded at least ten times. This sequence joins TRBV20-1 and TRBJ2-2; 8 bases are a match to TRBD1. Germline CDR1 reads DFQATT; CDR2 reads SNEGSKA (reference sequence). V lost 1 base to trimming and J lost 1 base; unmatched junction nucleotides: 8. CDR3 length: 17 residues. CDR3 sequence reads: CSARAWTGPRNTGELFF. CDR3 coding DNA: TGCAGTGCTAGAGCTTGGACAGGGCCGAGGAACACCGGGGAGCTGTTTTTT.

This clonotype was counted many times. This sequence joins TRBV7-9 and TRBJ1-6; unclear D gene. V was trimmed by 2 bases and J by 13 bases, leaving 9 bases between them. Germline assignment: CDR1 SEHNR and CDR2 FQNEAQ (reference sequence). This CDR3 region has 12 residues. The CDR3 protein is CASSLPDGPLHF. In nucleotides, the CDR3 is TGTGCCAGCAGCTTACCGGATGGGCCCCTCCACTTT.

This clonotype showed up many times. The chain uses TRBV30 and TRBJ2-6, with unresolved D. The CDR3 consists of 15 residues. In germline, CDR1 is GTSNPN, CDR2 SVGIG (reference sequence). The V end was cut by 0 bases, the J end by 0 bases, with 6 bases between. CDR3 amino acids: CAWSVRRSGANVLTF. The CDR3 DNA follows: TGTGCCTGGAGTGTACGCCGCTCTGGGGCCAACGTCCTGACTTTC.

This clonotype was detected ten times or more. The chain links TRBV12-3 or TRBV12-4 to TRBJ1-2; 9 nucleotides line up with TRBD1. The CDR3 loop spans 15 amino acids. J was trimmed by 5 bases and V by 6 bases; bases with no gene match: 10. CDR3 in DNA: TGTGCCAGCAGCAATTATGGACAGGGGATTTATGGCTACACCTTC. Protein product: CASSNYGQGIYGYTF.

This clonotype was observed a few times. V is TRBV27 and J is TRBJ2-7, with 7 positions matching TRBD2. Looked up from germline, CDR1 is MNHEY and CDR2 is SMNVEV (reference sequence). The CDR3 is 15 residues long. V shed 5 bases and J 7 bases; nucleotides not matched to a gene: 14. For the CDR3, the DNA is TGTGCCAGCAGTCCACTAGCCGGGACGGGGGGAGAGCAGTACTTC. This encodes CASSPLAGTGGEQYF.

This chain connects TRBV6-5 to TRBJ1-5; possibly TRBD1 for D (6 bases). Germline V gene lookup returns CDR1 MNHEY and CDR2 SVGAGI. CDR3 length: 15 amino acids. V was trimmed by 2 bases and J by 7 bases, leaving 15 bases between them. The CDR3 DNA reads TGTGCCAGCAGTTACGGGGGCAGGGAAGGACAGCCCCAGCATTTT. Translating gives CASSYGGREGQPQHF.

This chain links TRBV20-1 with TRBJ1-1, with 9 bases fitting TRBD1. The V segment lost 6 bases and the J segment 5 bases; nucleotides outside the gene matches: 7. The CDR3 has 13 residues. The germline CDR1 and CDR2 sequences are DFQATT and SNEGSKA (reference sequence). CDR3 residues: CSASDRGGTEAFF. The CDR3 DNA is TGCAGTGCGTCGGACAGGGGAGGGACTGAAGCTTTCTTT.

This sequence joins TRBV12-3 or TRBV12-4 and TRBJ2-7; D is unresolved. The germline V and J ends were trimmed by 3 bases and 4 bases, with 13 bases remaining between them. This CDR3 region has 14 residues. The CDR3 DNA follows: TGTGCCAGCAGTTTCGGAGACTCCGTATACGAGCAGTACTTC. Translated: CASSFGDSVYEQYF.

This clonotype was seen many times. The V and J genes are TRBV11-2 and TRBJ2-2; 7 bases fit TRBD2. With 1 base clipped from V and 4 bases from J, the junction kept 9 bases outside the gene matches. CDR1 is SGHAT, CDR2 FQNNGV, per germline. The CDR3 is 17 residues long. The CDR3 loop reads CASSLGPSGYATGELFF. Here the CDR3 DNA reads TGTGCCAGCAGCTTAGGTCCTAGCGGATACGCCACCGGGGAGCTGTTTTTT.

This clonotype was seen repeatedly, ten times or more. The genes are TRBV12-3 or TRBV12-4 and TRBJ1-2; 7 nucleotides align to TRBD1. The CDR3 runs to 16 residues. Trimming at V came to 5 bases and at J to 1 base, leaving 10 bases not matched to a gene. CDR3 amino acids: CASSPRDSLINYGYTF. The CDR3 DNA sequence: TGTGCCAGCAGTCCCAGGGACAGCTTGATTAACTATGGCTACACCTTC.